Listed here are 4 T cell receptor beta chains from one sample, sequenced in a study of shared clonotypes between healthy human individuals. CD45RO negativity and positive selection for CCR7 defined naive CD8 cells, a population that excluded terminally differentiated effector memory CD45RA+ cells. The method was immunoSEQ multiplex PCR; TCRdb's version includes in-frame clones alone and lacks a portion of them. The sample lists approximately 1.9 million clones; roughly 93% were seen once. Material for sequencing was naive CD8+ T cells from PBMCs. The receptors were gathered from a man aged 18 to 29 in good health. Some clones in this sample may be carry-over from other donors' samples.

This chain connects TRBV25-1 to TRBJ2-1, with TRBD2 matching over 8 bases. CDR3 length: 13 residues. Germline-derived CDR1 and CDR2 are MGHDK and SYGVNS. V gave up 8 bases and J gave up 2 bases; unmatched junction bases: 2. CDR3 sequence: CASQAGAYNEQFF. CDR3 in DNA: TGTGCCAGCCAAGCGGGAGCCTACAATGAGCAGTTCTTC.

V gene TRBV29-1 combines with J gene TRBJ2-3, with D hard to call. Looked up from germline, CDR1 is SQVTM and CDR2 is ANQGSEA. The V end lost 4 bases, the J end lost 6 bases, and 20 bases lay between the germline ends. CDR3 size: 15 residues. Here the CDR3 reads CSVGLPAILRDTQYF. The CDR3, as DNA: TGCAGCGTTGGTCTGCCAGCCATCCTTCGGGATACGCAGTATTTT.

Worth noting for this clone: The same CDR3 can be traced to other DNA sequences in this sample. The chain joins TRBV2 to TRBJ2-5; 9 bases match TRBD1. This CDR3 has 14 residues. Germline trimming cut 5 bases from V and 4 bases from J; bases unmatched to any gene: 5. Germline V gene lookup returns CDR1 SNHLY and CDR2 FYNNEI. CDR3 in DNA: TGTGCCAGCAGTCGCACAGGGGGCGGAGAGACCCAGTACTTC. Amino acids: CASSRTGGGETQYF.

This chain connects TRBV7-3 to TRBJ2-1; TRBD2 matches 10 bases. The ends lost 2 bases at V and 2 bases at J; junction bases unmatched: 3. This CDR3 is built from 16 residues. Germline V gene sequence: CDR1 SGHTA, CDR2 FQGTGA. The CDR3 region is CASSLSSGSPYNEQFF. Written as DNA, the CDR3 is TGTGCCAGCAGCTTATCTAGCGGGAGCCCCTACAATGAGCAGTTCTTC.